This T cell receptor (beta chain) was documented in a study of blood T cell repertoires in COVID-19 (TCRdb year 2020). A note on the overall study: Samples from collaborators originated in the United States, Italy and Spain and spanned both the acute and convalescent phases of COVID-19. The material from the prospective study consisted of cDNA or gDNA derived from T cells, B-cell-depleted T cells, or PBMCs. Subjects who had been exposed to COVID-19, were actively infected with it, or had recovered from it provided the deeply sampled blood TCRbeta repertoires that made up the dataset. The repertoires were released in a freely available public database meant as a resource for research on the immune response to SARS-CoV-2. The samples were drawn from two sources: the first 160 participants of the ongoing ImmuneRACE study, and over 950 subjects contributed by 6 global collaborators. Nearly every sample came with metadata listing a de-identified subject ID, COVID-19 status, age in years and sex. Where HLA class I and class II types were available, the types were taken from metadata supplied by the sample provider, not from assay-based typing. General findings and caveats noted by the study authors: How much clinical and demographic metadata was included differed by source and by participant, and the metadata was provided uncurated.

The collaborating institutions used their own protocols to collect whole blood in K2EDTA tubes. Collaborator samples were shipped for TCRbeta analysis as frozen whole blood, isolated PBMCs, or DNA extracted from either sample type. The immunoSEQ Assay, a bias-controlled multiplex PCR, was used to amplify TCRbeta CDR3 regions from genomic DNA. Turning to the authors' computational methods: The number of nucleated cells in each sample was estimated by amplification of reference gene primers within the assay. To quantify the absolute abundance of each unique TCRbeta CDR3 rearrangement, sequence reads were collapsed and filtered. For each sample, productive Simpson clonality was calculated as the square root of Simpson's diversity index over productive rearrangements. As stored in TCRdb, this immuneACCESS dataset retains in-frame rearrangements with V and J assigned. A fraction of the clones does not appear; measured against another copy, unresolved V genes explain less than half of the discrepancy, and the remainder lacks a known reason. The V and J calls and clone size are taken from that table; D and trimming were inferred from the DNA. This sample comprises some 140,000 clones, around 76% of them detected only once. Around 12% of the sample belongs to the ten largest clones.

Worth noting for this clone: No antigen is known for it. It has no much larger one-base neighbor in the sample; base qualities were not kept.

The TCR was taken from an elderly man with acute or convalescent COVID-19. Sequencing used peripheral blood.

This receptor has the CDR3 CARRAGNSYEQYF. The DNA sequence is given as TGTGCCAGACGGGCAGGGAACTCCTACGAGCAGTACTTC. The chain is encoded by TRBV30 joined to TRBJ2-7, with TRBD1 tentatively as D gene (5 bases match). The germline V gene (reference sequence) provides CDR1 GTSNPN and CDR2 SVGIG. Inclusive of the bounding cysteine and phenylalanine, the CDR3 is 13 residues long. Just the 39-base CDR3 DNA is kept, in frame starting at base 1. Relative to germline, V is 8 bases shorter and J is 0 bases shorter, with 14 bases between their ends.